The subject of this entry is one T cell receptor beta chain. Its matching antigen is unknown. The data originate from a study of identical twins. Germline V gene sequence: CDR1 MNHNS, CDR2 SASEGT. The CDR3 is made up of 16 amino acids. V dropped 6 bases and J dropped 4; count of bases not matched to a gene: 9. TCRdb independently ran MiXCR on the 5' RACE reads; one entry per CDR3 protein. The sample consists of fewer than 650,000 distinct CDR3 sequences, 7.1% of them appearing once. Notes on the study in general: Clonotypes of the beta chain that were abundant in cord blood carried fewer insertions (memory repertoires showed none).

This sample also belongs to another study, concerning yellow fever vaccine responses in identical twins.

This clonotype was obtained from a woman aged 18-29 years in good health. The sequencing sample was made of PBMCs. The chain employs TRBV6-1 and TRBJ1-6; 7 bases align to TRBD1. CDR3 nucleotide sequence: TGTGCCAGCAGCAGCGACGGGACAGCATATAATTCACCCCTCCACTTT. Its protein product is CASSSDGTAYNSPLHF.